Given below is one T cell receptor beta chain in context. Clones were sequenced by immunoSEQ multiplex PCR, and TCRdb holds only the in-frame ones, with some missing. Among approximately 250,000 clones listed, 86% were seen once. The CDR3 contains 18 residues. Losses at the gene ends were 3 bases for V and 1 base for J; bases not matched to a gene: 4. Germline V gene data show CDR1 as LGHDT and CDR2 as YNNKEL (reference sequence). The data are from a study of blood T cell repertoires in COVID-19. On the study more broadly: Samples of COVID-19 (acute and convalescent) were obtained from the United States, Italy and Spain.

The receptor was derived from a man aged 18 to 30 with active or convalescent COVID-19. The chain has TRBV3-1 (or the pseudogene TRBV3-2) and TRBJ2-3; 16 positions agree with TRBD2. Source material: peripheral blood. CDR3 nucleotides: TGTGCCAGCAGCCAGGGACTAGCGGGGGGGCGTGGCACAGATACGCAGTATTTT. Its translation is CASSQGLAGGRGTDTQYF.